The 30 T cell receptor beta chains given below trace back to one sample, sequenced in a study of T cell responses to AZD1222 COVID-19 vaccine. Here immunoSEQ multiplex PCR was the method, and the copy in TCRdb shows in-frame clones only, minus some. The sample lists about 110,000 clones, 85% to 95% seen once, with about 6.8% in the top ten. Source: peripheral blood, taken 28 days after the second AZD1222 dose. Receptors were obtained from an adult who received the AZD1222 COVID-19 vaccine.

This rearrangement joins TRBV2 to TRBJ2-2; 9 bases agree with TRBD2. The CDR3 loop spans 15 amino acids. Germline loops: CDR1 SNHLY, CDR2 FYNNEI. Trimming removed 4 bases from V and 6 bases from J; junction bases left unmatched: 6. The CDR3 coding sequence is TGTGCCAGCAGTGGTAGCGGGAGTGGGTCCGGGGAGCTGTTTTTT. This codes for CASSGSGSGSGELFF.

By its share, this clone is medium-sized (0.01 to 0.1%). The chain combines TRBV9 with TRBJ2-4, with TRBD1 matching 10 bases. CDR1 and CDR2 from the germline V gene are SGDLS and YYNGEE. The CDR3 has 16 residues. Germline trimming cut 3 bases from V and 1 base from J; bases unmatched to any gene: 4. The CDR3 reads CASSEGQGIAKNIQYF. CDR3 nucleotide sequence: TGTGCCAGCAGCGAGGGACAGGGGATTGCCAAAAACATTCAGTACTTC.

The chain is built from TRBV4-3 and TRBJ2-7; TRBD2 agrees at 10 bases. Trimming cost V 2 bases and J 7 bases; bases outside gene matches: 11. Germline V gene sequence: CDR1 LGHNA, CDR2 YSLEER. The CDR3 covers 16 residues. Here the CDR3 DNA reads TGCGCCAGCAGCCAATTTGGACTAGCGGCCGTGGGGGAGCAGTACTTC. This sequence encodes CASSQFGLAAVGEQYF.

The rearrangement links TRBV29-1 to TRBJ2-7; D is perhaps TRBD2 (6 bases). Germline V lookup: CDR1 SQVTM, CDR2 ANQGSEA. The V gene lost 6 bases and the J gene lost 3 bases, with 18 bases spanning the gap. This CDR3 spans 14 amino acids. DNA of the CDR3: TGCAGCGTCGGGACTGGCCCACGATACTACGAGCAGTACTTC. Translated, it gives CSVGTGPRYYEQYF.

This clone was observed a few times. The chain couples TRBV5-4 to TRBJ2-7; D is unclear. CDR3 length: 12 amino acids. V was shortened by 4 bases and J by 2 bases, with 7 bases between the two germline ends. Germline CDR1 is SGHNT and CDR2 is YYREEE (reference sequence). CDR3 nucleotide sequence: TGTGCCAGCAGCGTAGGTACCTACGAGCAGTACTTC. Its protein product is CASSVGTYEQYF.

The rearrangement joins TRBV11-3 to TRBJ2-7; D gene uncertain. The CDR3 consists of 13 residues. Germline assignment: CDR1 SGHNT and CDR2 YENEEA. The ends were cut back, 5 bases at V and 5 bases at J, with 13 bases in the middle. CDR3 sequence (DNA): TGTGCCAGCAGCCCACCGGAGTCGGACGAGCAGTACTTC. Residues: CASSPPESDEQYF.

The chain links TRBV25-1 to TRBJ2-7, with TRBD2 matching 9 bases. The CDR3 has 14 amino acids. J gave up 7 bases and V 4 bases, and 8 bases lay outside the gene matches. Looked up from germline, CDR1 is MGHDK and CDR2 is SYGVNS. The CDR3 spells CASSVSGGILEQYF. The DNA of the CDR3 is TGTGCCAGCAGTGTAAGCGGGGGGATTTTGGAGCAGTACTTC.

The J gene is TRBJ2-2, the V gene TRBV27; no clear D gene. The length of the CDR3 is 12 residues. V was cut by 5 bases and J by 1 base, with 2 bases left in between. Germline V gene lookup returns CDR1 MNHEY and CDR2 SMNVEV (reference sequence). Here the CDR3 DNA reads TGTGCCAGCAGTCAGAACACCGGGGAGCTGTTTTTT. This encodes CASSQNTGELFF.

The rearrangement joins TRBV11-2 to TRBJ2-2; no clear D gene. The CDR3 length is 15 residues. Trimming took off 1 base at V and 1 base at J, with 7 bases between the two ends. Germline-derived CDR1 and CDR2 are SGHAT and FQNNGV. CDR3: CASSLVGKNTGELFF. For the CDR3, the DNA is TGTGCCAGCAGCTTAGTTGGCAAGAACACCGGGGAGCTGTTTTTT. Full variable domain (outside the CDR3, taken from reference TRBV11-2 and TRBJ2-2): EAGVAQSPRYKIIEKRQSVAFWCNPISGHATLYWYQQILGQGPKLLIQFQNNGVVDDSQLPKDRFSAERLKGVDSTLKIQPAKLEDSAVYLCASSLVGKNTGELFFGEGSRLTVL.

This chain connects TRBV6-2 or TRBV6-3 to TRBJ2-3; 12 nucleotides align to TRBD2. Unmatched junction bases numbered 14, after V lost 6 bases and J lost 4 bases. The CDR3 sequence is 18 residues long. Germline-derived CDR1 and CDR2 are MNHEY and SVGEGT. CDR3 in amino acids: CASSSDRDGLAGPDTQYF. The CDR3 DNA is TGTGCCAGCAGCTCCGACAGGGATGGACTAGCGGGGCCAGATACGCAGTATTTT.

The chain combines TRBV12-3 or TRBV12-4 with TRBJ1-1; a weak D match, TRBD1 (5 bases). Trimming took 3 bases from V and 7 from J, leaving 9 bases between them. The CDR3 loop spans 12 amino acids. CDR3 in amino acids: CASSFGGGEAFF. CDR3 nucleotide sequence: TGTGCCAGCAGTTTCGGGGGGGGTGAAGCTTTCTTT.

V and J are TRBV10-3 and TRBJ2-5; TRBD2 agrees at 12 bases. The germline V gene has CDR1 ENHRY and CDR2 SYGVKD. The CDR3 loop spans 14 amino acids. Trimming at V came to 10 bases and at J to 2 bases, leaving 5 bases not matched to a gene. CDR3 coding DNA: TGTGCCAGGTATGGACTAGCGGGACAAGAGACCCAGTACTTC. Amino acids: CARYGLAGQETQYF.

This chain connects TRBV7-9 to TRBJ2-1, with a possible D match to TRBD1 (5 bases). There are 15 residues in the CDR3. CDR1 is SEHNR and CDR2 is FQNEAQ in the germline V gene (reference sequence). V shed 1 base and J shed 9 bases, with 16 bases lying between them. DNA for the CDR3: TGTGCCAGCAGCTTAGGAACAGGAGTAAATTTTGAGCAGTTCTTC. Its protein is CASSLGTGVNFEQFF.

The chain has TRBV18 and TRBJ2-5, with 9 nucleotides matching TRBD2. The V gene's germline CDR1 is KGHSH and CDR2 LQKENI. Trimming took 3 bases from V and 4 from J; bases not matched to a gene: 18. This CDR3 comprises 19 residues. The CDR3 spells CASSPLRQAGGSYGETQYF. CDR3 sequence (DNA): TGTGCCAGCTCACCCCTCAGGCAAGCGGGAGGTTCGTATGGAGAGACCCAGTACTTC.

This rearrangement joins TRBV20-1 to TRBJ2-7, with TRBD2 identical over 7 bases. The CDR3 totals 11 residues. Germline trimming cut 5 bases from V and 3 bases from J; bases unmatched to any gene: 1. Germline lookup yields CDR1 DFQATT and CDR2 SNEGSKA (reference sequence). CDR3: CSASSGYEQYF. The CDR3 DNA reads as TGCAGTGCTTCTAGCGGCTACGAGCAGTACTTC.

This chain uses TRBV5-1 with TRBJ1-1; D gene ambiguous. V gave up 0 bases and J gave up 4 bases, with 10 bases separating them. From germline, CDR1 is SGHRS and CDR2 YFSETQ. CDR3 size: 14 residues. The CDR3 reads CASSLETMSTEAFF. CDR3 sequence (DNA): TGCGCCAGCAGCTTGGAAACGATGAGCACTGAAGCTTTCTTT.

The chain couples TRBV5-1 to TRBJ2-7; 9 positions match TRBD2. The CDR3 runs 14 residues. CDR1 is SGHRS, CDR2 YFSETQ, per germline. V shed 7 bases and J 5 bases; nucleotides not matched to a gene: 10. CDR3 amino acids: CASAAGGSRNEQYF. CDR3 bases: TGCGCCAGCGCGGCGGGAGGGTCCAGAAACGAGCAGTACTTC.

CDR3 region: CASSSLRASGRFETQYF. CDR3 DNA: TGTGCCAGCAGCTCTCTGCGGGCTAGCGGGAGATTTGAGACCCAGTACTTC. This chain links TRBV7-9 with TRBJ2-5; 10 positions agree with TRBD2. The ends lost 4 bases at V and 5 bases at J; junction bases unmatched: 13. There are 17 residues in the CDR3. Germline CDR1 SEHNR, CDR2 FQNEAQ (reference sequence).

V and J are TRBV7-9 and TRBJ2-3, with TRBD2 matching over 7 bases. Germline CDR1 is SEHNR and CDR2 is FQNEAQ (reference sequence). CDR3 size: 16 residues. J was trimmed by 0 bases and V by 5 bases; bases with no gene match: 8. The CDR3 reads CASSPWGGTSTDTQYF. DNA for the CDR3: TGTGCCAGCAGCCCCTGGGGGGGAACTAGCACAGATACGCAGTATTTT. The full variable domain, completed using reference TRBV7-9 and TRBJ2-3, is DTGVSQNPRHKITKRGQNVTFRCDPISEHNRLYWYRQTLGQGPEFLTYFQNEAQLEKSRLLSDRFSAERPKGSFSTLEIQRTEQGDSAMYLCASSPWGGTSTDTQYFGPGTRLTVL.

The V gene is TRBV7-2, the J gene TRBJ1-4; D uncertain. V lost 5 bases to trimming and J lost 7 bases, with 14 bases between them. Germline V CDR1 and CDR2: SGHTA, FQGNSA. The CDR3 runs to 14 residues. The chain's CDR3 is CASSRDPRAEKLFF. DNA of the CDR3: TGTGCCAGCAGCCGGGATCCACGGGCTGAAAAACTGTTTTTT.

V usage is TRBV12-3 or TRBV12-4 and J usage is TRBJ1-2; D ambiguous. The CDR3 consists of 13 residues. V was cut by 6 bases and J by 6 bases, with 14 bases left in between. The CDR3 coding sequence is TGTGCCAGCAGCCGGACCTACGGGGATGGCTACACCTTC. Translation: CASSRTYGDGYTF.

This clone was seen just once. The genes are TRBV6-1 and TRBJ1-2, with D possibly matching TRBD1 (6 bases). Between the trimmed V and J ends, which lost 4 bases and 1 base, there was a span of 22 bases. The germline V gene has CDR1 MNHNS and CDR2 SASEGT. The CDR3 loop spans 18 amino acids. CDR3 DNA: TGTGCCAGCAGTGCACACACTGGACAGCCCGGATATAACTATGGCTACACCTTC. This sequence encodes CASSAHTGQPGYNYGYTF.

The rearrangement joins TRBV6-6 to TRBJ2-5; a weak D match, TRBD2 (6 bases). The CDR3 extends over 13 amino acids. The V gene lost 5 bases and the J gene lost 5 bases, with 12 bases spanning the gap. Per germline, CDR1 MNHNY and CDR2 SVGAGI (reference sequence). This CDR3 is CASSPPGGETQYF. The CDR3 coding sequence is TGTGCCAGCAGTCCCCCCGGGGGTGAGACCCAGTACTTC.

V usage is TRBV30 and J usage is TRBJ2-1; no clear D gene. This CDR3 has 12 amino acids. V was cut by 3 bases and J by 8 bases, with 11 bases left in between. From germline, CDR1 is GTSNPN and CDR2 SVGIG (reference sequence). CDR3 DNA: TGTGCCTGGAGGGAACTCCGGGATGAGCAGTTCTTC. It yields the protein CAWRELRDEQFF.

The chain recombines TRBV29-1 with TRBJ1-1; D gene ambiguous. V gave up 3 bases and J gave up 6 bases, with 17 bases separating them. This CDR3 is 14 amino acids long. The germline V gene has CDR1 SQVTM and CDR2 ANQGSEA. The CDR3 sequence is CSVEGSSRVAEAFF. CDR3 sequence (DNA): TGCAGCGTTGAGGGCAGTTCGAGAGTCGCTGAAGCTTTCTTT. Drawing the rest from reference TRBV29-1 and TRBJ1-1, the complete variable domain is SAVISQKPSRDICQRGTSLTIQCQVDSQVTMMFWYRQQPGQSLTLIATANQGSEATYESGFVIDKFPISRPNLTFSTLTVSNMSPEDSSIYLCSVEGSSRVAEAFFGQGTRLTVV.

The chain uses TRBV12-3 or TRBV12-4 and TRBJ2-1, with D perhaps matching TRBD1 (6 bases). The V end lost 7 bases, the J end lost 9 bases, and 16 bases lay between the germline ends. This CDR3 has 13 residues. CDR3 sequence: CASNTDTGPEQFF. In DNA form, the CDR3 reads TGTGCCAGCAATACGGATACAGGGCCTGAGCAGTTCTTC.

The genes are TRBV11-2 and TRBJ2-7; TRBD2 might be the D (7 bases). The CDR3 covers 17 residues. The V and J ends lost 4 bases and 1 base respectively, with 20 bases between them. The germline CDR1 and CDR2 sequences are SGHAT and FQNNGV. The CDR3 sequence: CASSSLINRDYSYEQYF. The CDR3 DNA reads TGTGCCAGCAGCTCCCTCATAAACAGGGACTATTCCTACGAGCAGTACTTC.

This clone is a singleton in its sample. V is TRBV6-5 and J is TRBJ1-4; TRBD1 might be the D (6 bases). Trimming removed 5 bases from V and 0 bases from J, with 7 bases in between. The germline V gene has CDR1 MNHEY and CDR2 SVGAGI. This CDR3 spans 14 amino acids. For the CDR3, the DNA is TGTGCCAGCAGTCGGACAGCAACTAATGAAAAACTGTTTTTT. This codes for CASSRTATNEKLFF.

The gene calls are TRBV19 and TRBJ1-1, with a tentative D call TRBD1 (5 bases). The CDR3 extends over 13 amino acids. CDR1 and CDR2 from the germline V gene are LNHDA and SQIVND (reference sequence). Trimming shortened V by 6 bases and J by 4 bases, and 12 bases separated the two germline ends. Here the CDR3 reads CASSPRGATEAFF. The CDR3 DNA is TGTGCCAGTAGCCCGCGAGGGGCCACTGAAGCTTTCTTT.

The gene calls are TRBV19 and TRBJ1-2, with 7 bases fitting TRBD1. This CDR3 is 19 amino acids long. Losses at the gene ends were 6 bases for V and 1 base for J; bases not matched to a gene: 20. Germline V gene lookup returns CDR1 LNHDA and CDR2 SQIVND (reference sequence). CDR3 in DNA: TGTGCCAGTAGCCCAACGAGGGGGCCCGGCACCTCGTATAACTATGGCTACACCTTC. This translates into CASSPTRGPGTSYNYGYTF.